The 24 T cell receptor beta chains below come from one sample, sequenced in a study of OX40 agonist ivuxolimab in advanced cancers. Only in-frame clones appear in the TCRdb table, and some are missing; sequencing was by immunoSEQ multiplex PCR. The table has approximately 90,000 clones, around 85% seen once. The sequencing here drew on CD4+ or CD8+ T cells sorted from blood, taken in a trial of the OX40 agonist ivuxolimab. The receptors shown here come from an adult with an advanced solid tumor such as melanoma, head and neck, liver or kidney cancer.

The DNA for the CDR3 is TGTGCCAGCAGCCCTATATCGACAGGGGGTCACACAGATACGCAGTATTTT. Its translation is CASSPISTGGHTDTQYF. The chain recombines TRBV14 with TRBJ2-3; 9 nucleotides agree with TRBD1. Trimming cost V 4 bases and J 2 bases; bases outside gene matches: 10. The CDR3 extends over 17 amino acids. The germline gives CDR1 SGHDN, CDR2 FVKESK.

In this sample, this clone turned up once. This chain uses TRBV18 with TRBJ2-7; 11 nucleotides align to TRBD1. The trim removed 4 bases at V and 7 bases at J, leaving 6 bases unmatched. Germline assignment: CDR1 KGHSH and CDR2 LQKENI. CDR3 length: 14 residues. The CDR3 DNA reads as TGTGCCAGCTCACGACCGGGACAGGGGGAAGAGCAGTACTTC. It codes for CASSRPGQGEEQYF.

The rearrangement uses TRBV6-5 and TRBJ2-3; D not resolved. Deletions cut 4 bases from V and 2 bases from J, with 16 bases between. The germline V gene has CDR1 MNHEY and CDR2 SVGAGI. The CDR3 runs 16 residues. The CDR3, as DNA: TGTGCCAGCAGTTGGAACGGCGGATACTACACAGATACGCAGTATTTT. Translation gives CASSWNGGYYTDTQYF.

This clone has a single count. The V gene is TRBV9, the J gene TRBJ2-2; no clear D gene. CDR1 and CDR2 from the germline V gene are SGDLS and YYNGEE. The CDR3 spans 13 residues. V lost 5 bases and J 0 bases, leaving 5 bases between the germline ends. As DNA, the CDR3 is TGTGCCAGCAGGGCGACGAACACCGGGGAGCTGTTTTTT. Translation: CASRATNTGELFF.

The rearrangement joins TRBV7-3 to TRBJ2-2; 7 bases fit TRBD2. Trimming took 2 bases from V and 1 from J; bases not matched to a gene: 1. In germline, CDR1 is SGHTA, CDR2 FQGTGA. This CDR3 region has 15 residues. CDR3 bases: TGTGCCAGCAGCTTAGAGCGGGGGAACACCGGGGAGCTGTTTTTT. It is translated as CASSLERGNTGELFF.

The rearrangement uses TRBV7-8 and TRBJ1-1; a weak D match, TRBD1 (6 bases). Germline V gene sequence: CDR1 SGHVS, CDR2 FQNEAQ. The V and J ends lost 2 bases and 1 base respectively, with 17 bases between them. The length of the CDR3 is 17 residues. In nucleotides, the CDR3 is TGTGCCAGCAGCTTAAGTACGTCAGGGGCGAGGAACACTGAAGCTTTCTTT. Its protein is CASSLSTSGARNTEAFF.

The chain employs TRBV18 and TRBJ2-7; D is unclear. Germline lookup yields CDR1 KGHSH and CDR2 LQKENI. The CDR3 extends over 11 amino acids. V gave up 6 bases and J gave up 2 bases, with 5 bases separating them. CDR3 residues: CASSSTYEQYF. As DNA, the CDR3 is TGTGCCAGCTCTTCGACCTACGAGCAGTACTTC.

J is TRBJ1-6 and V is TRBV7-3; D is perhaps TRBD1 (6 bases). This CDR3 has 15 residues. The germline gives CDR1 SGHTA, CDR2 FQGTGA. V lost 5 bases to trimming and J lost 8 bases, with 16 bases between them. CDR3 DNA: TGTGCCAGCAGCCCTCTGGGGGGCGGCGATTCACCCCTCCACTTT. It codes for CASSPLGGGDSPLHF.

J is TRBJ2-6 and V is TRBV30; 7 nucleotides match TRBD1. V lost 4 bases to trimming and J lost 0 bases; unmatched junction nucleotides: 3. CDR1 and CDR2 from the germline V gene are GTSNPN and SVGIG (reference sequence). The CDR3 is made up of 15 amino acids. The CDR3 DNA is TGTGCCTGGACGACAGGGAGCTCTGGGGCCAACGTCCTGACTTTC. Its translation: CAWTTGSSGANVLTF.

This chain uses TRBV10-1 with TRBJ2-3, with 9 bases identical to TRBD2. The V segment lost 7 bases and the J segment 1 base; nucleotides outside the gene matches: 12. The V gene's germline CDR1 is WNHNN and CDR2 SYGVQD (reference sequence). The CDR3 consists of 17 residues. The CDR3 nucleotides read TGCGCCAGCAACCGTAGAGATAGCGGGAGATGCACAGATACGCAGTATTTT. Protein sequence: CASNRRDSGRCTDTQYF.

The chain uses TRBV6-6 and TRBJ2-7; unclear D gene. The CDR3 sequence is 14 residues long. CDR1 and CDR2 (germline): MNHNY, SVGAGI (reference sequence). V was shortened by 3 bases and J by 3 bases, with 12 bases between the two germline ends. The CDR3 DNA reads as TGTGCCAGCAGTTATCTGGCAGTTAACTACGAGCAGTACTTC. This translates into CASSYLAVNYEQYF.

V is TRBV6-1 and J is TRBJ2-1; 11 positions match TRBD2. Germline CDR1 MNHNS, CDR2 SASEGT. The CDR3 covers 15 residues. J was trimmed by 4 bases and V by 4 bases; bases with no gene match: 3. The CDR3 DNA sequence: TGTGCCAGCAGTGTTAGCGGGAGGGGTTACAATGAGCAGTTCTTC. It specifies CASSVSGRGYNEQFF.

V and J are TRBV11-1 and TRBJ2-7; 8 nucleotides agree with TRBD1. Unmatched junction bases numbered 5, after V lost 3 bases and J lost 1 base. CDR3 length equals 15 residues. Germline CDR1 is SGHAT and CDR2 is FQDESV (reference sequence). CDR3 nucleotide sequence: TGTGCCAGCAGCTTCGGACAGGGTTGGTCCTACGAGCAGTACTTC. This translates into CASSFGQGWSYEQYF.

The chain employs TRBV7-8 and TRBJ2-7, with 10 bases matching TRBD2. This CDR3 is 17 amino acids long. Per germline, CDR1 SGHVS and CDR2 FQNEAQ. J gave up 7 bases and V 0 bases, and 12 bases lay outside the gene matches. Here the CDR3 DNA reads TGTGCCAGCAGCTTAGCGGGCACAGCGGGAGGGCCGGGGGAGCAGTACTTC. It encodes CASSLAGTAGGPGEQYF.

The chain has TRBV6-5 and TRBJ1-5, with D possibly being TRBD1 (6 bases). The CDR3 is 14 residues long. The V gene lost 10 bases and the J gene lost 3 bases, with 16 bases spanning the gap. Germline CDR1 reads MNHEY; CDR2 reads SVGAGI. The CDR3 bases are TGTGCCACTTCAGACAGGATTCCCAATCAGCCCCAGCATTTT. Its protein product is CATSDRIPNQPQHF.

J is TRBJ2-5 and V is TRBV6-1, with a tentative D call TRBD1 (6 bases). V was clipped by 7 bases and J by 4 bases, with 16 bases between them. This CDR3 has 14 residues. The germline V gene encodes CDR1 MNHNS and CDR2 SASEGT. The CDR3 sequence is CASTRTGNRETQYF. The DNA for the CDR3 is TGTGCCAGCACGCGAACAGGGAATCGAGAGACCCAGTACTTC.

This chain joins TRBV9 and TRBJ2-5; possibly TRBD1 or TRBD2 for D (5 bases each). This CDR3 is 17 amino acids long. Germline V gene lookup returns CDR1 SGDLS and CDR2 YYNGEE. Trimming took off 4 bases at V and 2 bases at J, with 21 bases between the two ends. CDR3 protein: CASSPPGPDRYQETQYF. Written as DNA, the CDR3 is TGTGCCAGCAGCCCCCCGGGGCCCGATCGATATCAAGAGACCCAGTACTTC.

This chain links TRBV21-1 with TRBJ2-1. TRBV21-1 is reported as a pseudogene. The CDR3 length is 17 residues. The CDR3 here is CASSSLALGTSYNEQFF. DNA of the CDR3: TGTGCCAGCAGCAGCCTGGCGTTGGGTACCTCCTACAATGAGCAGTTCTTC.

The gene calls are TRBV5-1 and TRBJ2-3, with no clear D. The CDR3 is 15 amino acids. The V end was cut by 0 bases, the J end by 1 base, with 9 bases between. CDR1 and CDR2 (germline): SGHRS, YFSETQ. This CDR3 reads CASSLEGTRTDTQYF. DNA of the CDR3: TGCGCCAGCAGCTTGGAGGGCACCCGCACAGATACGCAGTATTTT.

This chain links TRBV11-2 with TRBJ2-5; the match to TRBD2 covers 13 bases. There are 17 residues in the CDR3. V dropped 5 bases and J dropped 5; count of bases not matched to a gene: 11. Germline assignment: CDR1 SGHAT and CDR2 FQNNGV. CDR3: CASSHRTSGSRTETQYF. For the CDR3, the DNA is TGTGCCAGCAGCCACCGGACTAGCGGGAGTCGGACGGAGACCCAGTACTTC.

The chain carries TRBV28 and TRBJ1-2, with unresolved D. Germline V gene lookup returns CDR1 MDHEN and CDR2 SYDVKM. The CDR3 loop spans 11 amino acids. V gave up 10 bases and J gave up 1 base, with 7 bases separating them. This CDR3 is CATQSNYGYTF. The CDR3 bases are TGTGCCACCCAGAGTAACTATGGCTACACCTTC.

This sequence joins TRBV19 and TRBJ1-5, with 7 bases that match TRBD1. CDR3 length equals 17 residues. Unmatched junction bases numbered 8, after V lost 3 bases and J lost 0 bases. Germline V lookup: CDR1 LNHDA, CDR2 SQIVND (reference sequence). The CDR3 sequence: CASSMNRGVSSNQPQHF. Here the CDR3 DNA reads TGTGCCAGTAGTATGAACAGGGGAGTATCTAGCAATCAGCCCCAGCATTTT. The whole variable domain, filled in from reference TRBV19 and TRBJ1-5, reads DGGITQSPKYLFRKEGQNVTLSCEQNLNHDAMYWYRQDPGQGLRLIYYSQIVNDFQKGDIAEGYSVSREKKESFPLTVTSAQKNPTAFYLCASSMNRGVSSNQPQHFGDGTRLSIL.

The chain combines TRBV6-6 with TRBJ1-1; D possibly corresponds to TRBD1 (5 bases). Looked up from germline, CDR1 is MNHNY and CDR2 is SVGAGI (reference sequence). The length of the CDR3 is 14 residues. V shed 6 bases and J shed 5 bases, with 16 bases lying between them. The CDR3 DNA reads TGTGCCAGCAGAGCCACCGGAGGGGTGACTGAAGCTTTCTTT. It is translated as CASRATGGVTEAFF.

This chain connects TRBV15 to TRBJ2-1; D ambiguous. The CDR3 runs to 13 residues. Trimming took 0 bases from V and 6 from J, leaving 6 bases between them. Per the germline V gene, CDR1 is LNHNV and CDR2 is YYDKDF (reference sequence). For the CDR3, the DNA is TGTGCCACCAGCAGAGATACCCTCAATGAGCAGTTCTTC. Protein sequence: CATSRDTLNEQFF.